The 9 T cell receptor beta chains below were found in one sample sequenced in a study of T cells in tuberculosis. The table came from immunoSEQ multiplex PCR; TCRdb's copy has only in-frame clones and leaves some out. The repertoire holds 23,000 or so clones, about 95% seen once, with less than 10% in the top ten. The sample comprised PBMCs. The source is a donor between 5 and 29 years old with latent tuberculosis or without tuberculosis infection.

The chain recombines TRBV27 with TRBJ1-2, with D possibly TRBD1 on 5 matching bases. The germline V gene has CDR1 MNHEY and CDR2 SMNVEV (reference sequence). V lost 5 bases, J lost 2 bases, and 15 bases lay in between. The CDR3 totals 15 residues. The DNA of the CDR3 is TGTGCCAGCAGTCGACAGCCGGACGGAAACTATGGCTACACCTTC. Translating it yields CASSRQPDGNYGYTF.

The J gene is TRBJ1-3, the V gene TRBV5-1, with no clear D. V was trimmed by 0 bases and J by 2 bases, leaving 9 bases between them. Germline assignment: CDR1 SGHRS and CDR2 YFSETQ. There are 15 residues in the CDR3. The CDR3: CASSLDGQTGNTIYF. The CDR3 bases are TGCGCCAGCAGCTTGGATGGGCAGACTGGAAACACCATATATTTT.

The V and J genes are TRBV6-5 and TRBJ1-2; D not certain. Germline CDR1 reads MNHEY; CDR2 reads SVGAGI. The CDR3 totals 16 residues. The V end lost 0 bases, the J end lost 2 bases, and 13 bases lay between the germline ends. CDR3 region: CASSYSLAGVNYGYTF. The CDR3 DNA reads as TGTGCCAGCAGTTACTCACTCGCCGGGGTAAACTATGGCTACACCTTC.

The V gene is TRBV18, the J gene TRBJ2-7; 9 bases agree with TRBD2. V lost 5 bases to trimming and J lost 3 bases; unmatched junction nucleotides: 8. Germline assignment: CDR1 KGHSH and CDR2 LQKENI. The CDR3 covers 15 residues. This CDR3 reads CASSVASGGFYEQYV. DNA of the CDR3: TGTGCCAGCTCAGTCGCCAGCGGGGGGTTCTACGAGCAGTACGTC.

This chain joins TRBV28 and TRBJ2-1; weak D call: TRBD2 (5 bases). V lost 11 bases and J 5 bases, leaving 19 bases between the germline ends. The CDR3 has 14 residues. CDR1 is MDHEN, CDR2 SYDVKM, per germline. CDR3 coding DNA: TGTGCCTCCACTTCGAGCGGACCTGACAATGAGCAGTTCTTC. This sequence encodes CASTSSGPDNEQFF.

This chain links TRBV7-3 with TRBJ1-2, with 7 bases lining up with TRBD1. Trimming removed 4 bases from V and 8 bases from J; junction bases left unmatched: 10. The CDR3 extends over 14 amino acids. Germline lookup yields CDR1 SGHTA and CDR2 FQGTGA. The CDR3 loop reads CASSSSTGVGGYTF. In nucleotides, the CDR3 is TGTGCCAGCAGCTCCTCCACAGGGGTAGGCGGCTACACCTTC.

The chain has TRBV19 and TRBJ2-3; TRBD2 agrees at 7 bases. The germline CDR1 and CDR2 sequences are LNHDA and SQIVND (reference sequence). Trimming cost V 5 bases and J 0 bases; bases outside gene matches: 5. The CDR3 contains 15 residues. The CDR3 sequence: CASSAPSGSTDTQYF. The CDR3 DNA reads TGTGCCAGTAGTGCGCCTAGCGGAAGCACAGATACGCAGTATTTT.

The CDR3 loop is CASSQPGRGHGYTF. CDR3 in DNA: TGCGCCAGCAGCCAACCGGGGAGGGGCCATGGCTACACCTTC. The genes are TRBV4-1 and TRBJ1-2; D perhaps matches TRBD1 (5 bases). V gave up 2 bases and J gave up 6 bases, with 13 bases separating them. CDR3 length: 14 residues. The germline gives CDR1 MGHRA, CDR2 YSYEKL.

This clone occurred once. The chain carries TRBV13 and TRBJ1-1; 11 bases line up with TRBD1. Germline values: CDR1 PRHDT, CDR2 FYEKMQ (reference sequence). CDR3 length: 16 residues. V lost 6 bases to trimming and J lost 4 bases; unmatched junction nucleotides: 10. CDR3 DNA: TGTGCCAGCAGTTCTAGGCGGGGGACAGGGGGCACTGAAGCTTTCTTT. Its protein is CASSSRRGTGGTEAFF.